One sample yielded the 16 T cell receptor beta chains listed below, sequenced in a study of response to subunit inactivated influenza vaccine. One entry per CDR3 protein results from TCRdb running MiXCR on the RT-PCR reads. The sample has approximately 520,000 distinct CDR3 sequences, about 25% seen once. The specimen comprised CD4+ T cells sorted from PBMCs, sampled roughly 5 days after vaccination. These receptors originate from a man between 45 and 60 years old who received an inactivated influenza vaccine.

This clonotype showed up just a few times. The chain combines TRBV12-3 or TRBV12-4 with TRBJ1-5; possibly TRBD1 for D (5 bases). The germline V and J ends were trimmed by 0 bases and 4 bases, with 13 bases remaining between them. This CDR3 has 16 residues. The CDR3 DNA follows: TGTGCCAGCAGTTTAGCGCTAGGTCAGGGAAATCAGCCCCAGCATTTT. It translates to CASSLALGQGNQPQHF.

This clonotype showed up just a few times. This rearrangement joins TRBV7-2 to TRBJ1-6, with 7 bases fitting TRBD1. The CDR3 contains 15 residues. Trimming took 5 bases from V and 8 from J; bases not matched to a gene: 9. Per germline, CDR1 SGHTA and CDR2 FQGNSA. The CDR3 reads CASSARQGSHSPLHF. The CDR3 DNA follows: TGTGCCAGCAGCGCCAGACAGGGAAGCCATTCACCCCTCCACTTT.

The rearrangement links TRBV4-2 to TRBJ2-2, with D maybe TRBD1 (5 bases). The V end was cut by 0 bases, the J end by 12 bases, with 14 bases between. CDR1 and CDR2 from the germline V gene are LGHNA and YNFKEQ. The CDR3 sequence is 14 residues long. CDR3 nucleotide sequence: TGTGCCAGCAGCCAAGAGTACTCCAGGGTACAGCTGTTTTTT. Protein: CASSQEYSRVQLFF.

The V call is TRBV9, the J call TRBJ1-1, with 7 nucleotides matching TRBD1. J gave up 5 bases and V 0 bases, and 7 bases lay outside the gene matches. The germline gives CDR1 SGDLS, CDR2 YYNGEE. CDR3 length: 15 residues. CDR3 nucleotide sequence: TGTGCCAGCAGCGTAGTAGACAGGGTCTATACTGAAGCTTTCTTT. Translated, it gives CASSVVDRVYTEAFF.

The V and J genes are TRBV10-2 and TRBJ2-7, with 8 positions matching TRBD1. Germline V gene data show CDR1 as WSHSY and CDR2 as SAAADI. This CDR3 is built from 14 residues. V lost 3 bases and J lost 3; bases outside the gene matches: 4. DNA of the CDR3: TGCGCCAGCAGTGACCCGGGACAGGACTACGAGCAGTACTTC. Amino acids: CASSDPGQDYEQYF.

This clonotype was counted only a few times. The chain combines TRBV27 with TRBJ2-3; TRBD2 might be the D (5 bases). CDR1 and CDR2 from the germline V gene are MNHEY and SMNVEV (reference sequence). Trimming removed 6 bases at V and 2 bases at J, with 15 bases between. The CDR3 consists of 15 residues. The CDR3 protein is CASRRRSGNTDTQYF. CDR3 coding DNA: TGTGCCAGCAGACGACGCTCCGGGAACACAGATACGCAGTATTTT.

This clonotype was seen a few times. The chain joins TRBV5-1 to TRBJ1-2; no definite D call. Germline CDR1 and CDR2: SGHRS and YFSETQ. V dropped 4 bases and J dropped 1 base, with 14 bases sitting between them. The CDR3 has 15 residues. The CDR3 loop reads CASSLGVTDNYGYTF. The CDR3 nucleotides are TGCGCCAGCAGCCTGGGTGTGACTGATAACTATGGCTACACCTTC.

This clonotype turned up a few times. This sequence joins TRBV5-1 and TRBJ2-7; 9 nucleotides agree with TRBD1. V trimming: 5 bases; J trimming: 2 bases; junction bases outside the gene matches: 11. Per the germline V gene, CDR1 is SGHRS and CDR2 is YFSETQ. There are 16 residues in the CDR3. The DNA for the CDR3 is TGCGCCAGCAGGACCGAGGGGACAGGGCGAACCTACGAGCAGTACTTC. It yields the protein CASRTEGTGRTYEQYF.

This clonotype was seen more than once but under ten times. The J gene is TRBJ2-3, the V gene TRBV5-1; tentatively, D is TRBD2 (5 bases). Germline lookup yields CDR1 SGHRS and CDR2 YFSETQ. Deletions cut 3 bases from V and 3 bases from J, with 14 bases between. This CDR3 comprises 15 residues. The chain's CDR3 is CASSSGGQPTDTQYF. As DNA, the CDR3 is TGCGCCAGCAGCTCGGGCGGGCAGCCGACAGATACGCAGTATTTT.

V and J are TRBV20-1 and TRBJ2-1; D remains unclear. Trimming stripped 3 bases from V and 0 bases from J, with 9 bases between. The CDR3 length is 14 residues. Germline CDR1 is DFQATT and CDR2 is SNEGSKA (reference sequence). The CDR3 spells CSASSKSSYNEQFF. As DNA, the CDR3 is TGCAGTGCTAGTAGCAAGAGCTCCTACAATGAGCAGTTCTTC.

The rearrangement uses TRBV5-6 and TRBJ1-3; D gene unclear. From germline, CDR1 is SGHDT and CDR2 YYEEEE. Trimming removed 3 bases at V and 1 base at J, with 17 bases between. This CDR3 is 17 amino acids long. The CDR3 DNA follows: TGTGCCAGCAGCTCCAACCTGGGGAGGCCATCTGGAAACACCATATATTTT. Protein sequence: CASSSNLGRPSGNTIYF.

This rearrangement joins TRBV12-3 or TRBV12-4 to TRBJ2-5, with TRBD2 identical over 8 bases. The V gene end was trimmed by 5 bases and the J gene end by 5 bases; junction bases not matched to a gene: 10. CDR3 size: 15 residues. CDR3: CASSHSGARRETQYF. CDR3 nucleotide sequence: TGTGCCAGCAGTCATAGCGGGGCTCGGCGGGAGACCCAGTACTTC.

This clonotype was found a few times. Sequence at one end of the junction differs from germline and may be a read error. This chain uses TRBV20-1 with TRBJ2-2; 7 nucleotides line up with TRBD2. The length of the CDR3 is 16 residues. The germline V gene has CDR1 DFQATT and CDR2 SNEGSKA (reference sequence). The CDR3 loop reads CCARDLGGANTGELFF. The DNA of the CDR3 is TGCTGTGCTAGAGATCTGGGAGGGGCGAACACCGGGGAGCTGTTTTTT.

This chain links TRBV20-1 with TRBJ2-3; possible D gene TRBD2, 6 bases. The CDR3 sequence is 16 residues long. V lost 1 base to trimming and J lost 0 bases, with 14 bases between them. Germline CDR1 is DFQATT and CDR2 is SNEGSKA (reference sequence). The CDR3 loop is CSARGMAGTSTDTQYF. In DNA form, the CDR3 reads TGCAGTGCTAGAGGGATGGCGGGGACTAGCACAGATACGCAGTATTTT.

This clonotype was seen a few times. The V gene is TRBV4-1, the J gene TRBJ2-5, with TRBD2 as a possible D gene (8 bases). The germline gives CDR1 MGHRA, CDR2 YSYEKL. The CDR3 spans 16 residues. V was shortened by 1 base and J by 5 bases, with 17 bases between the two germline ends. DNA for the CDR3: TGCGCCAGCAGCCAAGGAGACAGGGCTAGCGGGGAGACCCAGTACTTC. Amino acid sequence: CASSQGDRASGETQYF.

The V and J genes are TRBV29-1 and TRBJ2-7, with D unclear. V lost 5 bases to trimming and J lost 2 bases, with 13 bases between them. CDR3 length: 13 residues. In germline, CDR1 is SQVTM, CDR2 ANQGSEA. CDR3 region: CSVKGLGTYEQYF. DNA for the CDR3: TGCAGCGTTAAAGGGTTGGGTACCTACGAGCAGTACTTC.